The 26 T cell receptor beta chains below all came from one sample that was sequenced in a study of radiotherapy plus CTLA-4 blockade in lung cancer. Profiled with immunoSEQ multiplex PCR; TCRdb holds only in-frame clones, not every one. The table has roughly 32,000 clones, roughly 71% seen once. The input for sequencing was peripheral blood, taken from a patient treated with radiotherapy plus ipilimumab. The receptors shown here come from a human donor with non-small cell lung cancer who had stable disease on radiotherapy plus ipilimumab.

The V gene is TRBV13, the J gene TRBJ1-1; maybe TRBD1 (6 bases). Trimming pared 2 bases from V and 0 bases from J, leaving 13 bases between. Germline CDR1 PRHDT, CDR2 FYEKMQ (reference sequence). This CDR3 contains 16 residues. DNA of the CDR3: TGTGCCAGCAGCTTATGGGTGGGGGGGCTGAACACTGAAGCTTTCTTT. Translation gives CASSLWVGGLNTEAFF.

This clone occurred a few times. The chain recombines TRBV5-1 with TRBJ2-3; D gene unclear. Trimming took off 4 bases at V and 8 bases at J, with 8 bases between the two ends. The CDR3 has 11 residues. CDR1 and CDR2 (germline): SGHRS, YFSETQ. Written as DNA, the CDR3 is TGCGCCAGCAGCCAAGCCGCTACGCAGTATTTT. As protein: CASSQAATQYF. Together with reference TRBV5-1 and TRBJ2-3, the CDR3 gives the full variable domain: KAGVTQTPRYLIKTRGQQVTLSCSPISGHRSVSWYQQTPGQGLQFLFEYFSETQRNKGNFPGRFSGRQFSNSRSEMNVSTLELGDSALYLCASSQAATQYFGPGTRLTVL.

A few counts support this clone. V usage is TRBV28 and J usage is TRBJ2-3, with 11 bases fitting TRBD1. Trimming took 6 bases from V and 5 from J; bases not matched to a gene: 10. Germline loops: CDR1 MDHEN, CDR2 SYDVKM. The CDR3 is 16 amino acids. DNA of the CDR3: TGTGCCAGCAGCACGGGACAGGGGGGGCCAGGAGATACGCAGTATTTT. Amino acids: CASSTGQGGPGDTQYF.

The chain uses TRBV7-2 and TRBJ2-7, with D possibly TRBD2 on 6 matching bases. This CDR3 has 11 amino acids. V lost 7 bases and J 7 bases, leaving 11 bases between the germline ends. Germline loops: CDR1 SGHTA, CDR2 FQGNSA. The CDR3 DNA sequence: TGTGCCAGCAAGGCGGGGATAGAGCAGTACTTC. As protein: CASKAGIEQYF.

The chain combines TRBV4-1 with TRBJ2-7; 9 positions match TRBD1. V was clipped by 4 bases and J by 4 bases; unmatched bases: 20. The CDR3 covers 19 residues. CDR1 MGHRA and CDR2 YSYEKL come from the germline V gene. CDR3 sequence: CASSPKPGQGSSSFYEQYF. CDR3 DNA: TGCGCCAGCAGCCCTAAGCCGGGACAGGGCTCTTCTTCCTTTTACGAGCAGTACTTC.

This clone was picked up one time. The J gene is TRBJ1-1, the V gene TRBV19, with 8 positions matching TRBD1. J was trimmed by 5 bases and V by 4 bases; bases with no gene match: 6. Germline CDR1 reads LNHDA; CDR2 reads SQIVND (reference sequence). The CDR3 covers 14 residues. CDR3 coding DNA: TGTGCCAGTAGTACCCAACAGGGGGGGACTGAAGCTTTCTTT. It codes for CASSTQQGGTEAFF.

The chain carries TRBV7-8 and TRBJ2-1; D is unresolved. The CDR3 is made up of 13 amino acids. Germline CDR1 and CDR2: SGHVS and FQNEAQ. The V end was cut by 2 bases, the J end by 10 bases, with 12 bases between. The DNA for the CDR3 is TGTGCCAGCAGCTTAATATCCGTCACCGAGCAGTTCTTC. Translating gives CASSLISVTEQFF.

The genes are TRBV6-6 and TRBJ1-2; D is perhaps TRBD1 (5 bases). This CDR3 region has 15 residues. Germline V CDR1 and CDR2: MNHNY, SVGAGI (reference sequence). V shed 2 bases and J shed 8 bases, with 18 bases lying between them. For the CDR3, the DNA is TGTGCCAGCAGTTACGTCGGGGGGGAGGGTGACGGCTACACCTTC. Translation gives CASSYVGGEGDGYTF.

This clone has only a few counts. The chain uses TRBV6-1 and TRBJ2-7, with 9 bases fitting TRBD1. CDR1 is MNHNS, CDR2 SASEGT, per germline. J was trimmed by 10 bases and V by 10 bases; bases with no gene match: 14. The CDR3 runs to 13 residues. The CDR3 protein is CATRTQTGGDQYF. The CDR3 coding sequence is TGTGCCACACGTACCCAAACAGGGGGCGACCAGTACTTC.

This clone was counted a few times. The chain recombines TRBV7-9 with TRBJ1-4, with 7 bases that match TRBD1. The CDR3 loop spans 14 amino acids. The germline V gene has CDR1 SEHNR and CDR2 FQNEAQ (reference sequence). The junction had 8 bases not matched to a gene; V was cut back by 6 bases and J by 7 bases. In DNA, the CDR3 is TGTGCCAGCAGTGGTCAGGGGGAAAGTGAAAAACTGTTTTTT. Its protein is CASSGQGESEKLFF.

V gene TRBV7-9 combines with J gene TRBJ1-5; 8 bases align to TRBD1. The CDR3 is made up of 15 amino acids. CDR1 and CDR2 from the germline V gene are SEHNR and FQNEAQ (reference sequence). V was clipped by 1 base and J by 6 bases; unmatched bases: 5. Here the CDR3 DNA reads TGTGCCAGCAGCTTAGACACAGGGGGACTTCAGCCCCAGCATTTT. It encodes CASSLDTGGLQPQHF.

The DNA of the CDR3 is TGCAGCGTCGAAACCCCGGGACAAGAGAACACTGAAGCTTTCTTT. Its translation: CSVETPGQENTEAFF. This chain uses TRBV29-1 with TRBJ1-1, with D tentatively TRBD1 (6 bases). The germline CDR1 and CDR2 sequences are SQVTM and ANQGSEA. The CDR3 extends over 15 amino acids. With 6 bases removed from V and 1 base from J, the gap between germline ends came to 18 bases.

A few counts support this clone. The chain links TRBV7-3 to TRBJ2-1, with 8 bases identical to TRBD2. The J segment lost 0 bases and the V segment lost 2 bases, leaving 9 bases of the junction unmatched. The CDR3 is made up of 18 amino acids. Germline CDR1 is SGHTA and CDR2 is FQGTGA. The chain's CDR3 is CASSLRPSGGSSYNEQFF. In DNA form, the CDR3 reads TGTGCCAGCAGCTTACGGCCCAGCGGGGGAAGCTCCTACAATGAGCAGTTCTTC.

This chain joins TRBV5-6 and TRBJ2-1; possibly TRBD1 for D (7 bases). The length of the CDR3 is 13 residues. Trimming removed 4 bases at V and 14 bases at J, with 19 bases between. Germline assignment: CDR1 SGHDT and CDR2 YYEEEE. CDR3 in DNA: TGTGCCAGCAGCCCCGTAAGGTCCAGGGGGGAGTTCTTC. This encodes CASSPVRSRGEFF.

The rearrangement joins TRBV5-1 to TRBJ2-5; no clear D. CDR1 and CDR2 from the germline V gene are SGHRS and YFSETQ. The CDR3 runs to 14 residues. The V and J ends lost 4 bases and 2 bases respectively, with 12 bases between them. The CDR3 loop reads CASSMGLGQETQYF. DNA of the CDR3: TGCGCCAGCAGCATGGGCTTAGGGCAAGAGACCCAGTACTTC.

The V gene is TRBV28, the J gene TRBJ2-7; TRBD2 might be the D (5 bases). The CDR3 runs to 14 residues. Trimming took off 5 bases at V and 3 bases at J, with 14 bases between the two ends. Germline values: CDR1 MDHEN, CDR2 SYDVKM. CDR3 DNA: TGTGCCAGCAGTCAGAGGGCAGAAAACTACGAGCAGTACTTC. As protein: CASSQRAENYEQYF.

The chain joins TRBV11-3 to TRBJ2-7; 9 positions match TRBD2. The CDR3 is made up of 18 amino acids. From germline, CDR1 is SGHNT and CDR2 YENEEA. V trimming: 1 base; J trimming: 2 bases; junction bases outside the gene matches: 12. Written as DNA, the CDR3 is TGTGCCAGCAGCTTAGTCGCCGGTGCTAGCGGGACACCCTACGAGCAGTACTTC. Translation: CASSLVAGASGTPYEQYF.

The V gene is TRBV5-1, the J gene TRBJ2-6, with D tentatively TRBD1 (5 bases). Trimming removed 4 bases from V and 0 bases from J, with 14 bases in between. The CDR3 is 17 amino acids. CDR1 is SGHRS, CDR2 YFSETQ, per germline. The DNA of the CDR3 is TGCGCCAGCAGCCCAGGACACCCCAGCTCTGGGGCCAACGTCCTGACTTTC. Protein sequence: CASSPGHPSSGANVLTF.

The genes are TRBV11-2 and TRBJ1-1; no clear D gene. Germline values: CDR1 SGHAT, CDR2 FQNNGV. The ends were cut back, 5 bases at V and 3 bases at J, with 10 bases in the middle. This CDR3 has 13 amino acids. The CDR3 is CASSLYVDTEAFF. The CDR3 nucleotides read TGTGCCAGCAGCCTTTACGTAGACACTGAAGCTTTCTTT.

The chain employs TRBV28 and TRBJ1-5; no definite D call. V was shortened by 5 bases and J by 7 bases, with 18 bases between the two germline ends. Per the germline V gene, CDR1 is MDHEN and CDR2 is SYDVKM. This CDR3 is built from 15 residues. Written as DNA, the CDR3 is TGTGCCAGCAGTATACATAGTATGAGTGGGCAGCCCCAGCATTTT. Its translation is CASSIHSMSGQPQHF. The full variable domain, rest sourced from reference TRBV28 and TRBJ1-5, is DVKVTQSSRYLVKRTGEKVFLECVQDMDHENMFWYRQDPGLGLRLIYFSYDVKMKEKGDIPEGYSVSREKKERFSLILESASTNQTSMYLCASSIHSMSGQPQHFGDGTRLSIL.

J is TRBJ2-3 and V is TRBV7-9, with unresolved D. V shed 2 bases and J shed 1 base, with 7 bases lying between them. CDR1 and CDR2 from the germline V gene are SEHNR and FQNEAQ (reference sequence). The CDR3 is 14 residues long. DNA of the CDR3: TGTGCCAGCAGCTTACATGACGGCACAGATACGCAGTATTTT. This codes for CASSLHDGTDTQYF. The variable domain in full, with the rest retrieved from reference TRBV7-9 and TRBJ2-3, is DTGVSQNPRHKITKRGQNVTFRCDPISEHNRLYWYRQTLGQGPEFLTYFQNEAQLEKSRLLSDRFSAERPKGSFSTLEIQRTEQGDSAMYLCASSLHDGTDTQYFGPGTRLTVL.

Concerning this clone: Relative to the germline gene, one junction end is altered; a read error may explain this. This chain uses TRBV7-3 with TRBJ2-3; D is possibly TRBD2 (5 bases). In germline, CDR1 is SGHTA, CDR2 FQGTGA. This CDR3 comprises 12 residues. Here the CDR3 reads CASSELGDAQYF. Here the CDR3 DNA reads TGTGCCAGCAGCGAACTAGGAGATGCGCAGTATTTT.

The rearrangement links TRBV29-1 to TRBJ2-7; 8 bases agree with TRBD2. In germline, CDR1 is SQVTM, CDR2 ANQGSEA. CDR3 length equals 14 residues. V lost 6 bases, J lost 0 bases, and 7 bases stayed unmatched. CDR3 nucleotides: TGCAGCGTGGCGGGAGGCCTTCCCTCCTACGAGCAGTACTTC. Protein product: CSVAGGLPSYEQYF.

The sample holds one count of this clone. The gene calls are TRBV5-6 and TRBJ2-1; a weak D match, TRBD2 (5 bases). Germline V gene data show CDR1 as SGHDT and CDR2 as YYEEEE. V lost 5 bases and J lost 0, with 15 bases in between. CDR3 length: 16 amino acids. CDR3 in DNA: TGTGCCAGCAGTTTTGTTCCGGGGAGCTCCTACAATGAGCAGTTCTTC. It encodes CASSFVPGSSYNEQFF. The full variable domain, completed using reference TRBV5-6 and TRBJ2-1, is DAGVTQSPTHLIKTRGQQVTLRCSPKSGHDTVSWYQQALGQGPQFIFQYYEEEERQRGNFPDRFSGHQFPNYSSELNVNALLLGDSALYLCASSFVPGSSYNEQFFGPGTRLTVL.

The chain carries TRBV11-3 and TRBJ2-5; 12 nucleotides agree with TRBD1. V trimming: 5 bases; J trimming: 4 bases; junction bases outside the gene matches: 5. Germline V gene sequence: CDR1 SGHNT, CDR2 YENEEA. There are 15 residues in the CDR3. CDR3 residues: CASSAGTGGAETQYF. CDR3 bases: TGTGCCAGCAGCGCCGGGACAGGGGGCGCAGAGACCCAGTACTTC. Combining the CDR3 with reference TRBV11-3 and TRBJ2-5 gives the whole variable domain EAGVVQSPRYKIIEKKQPVAFWCNPISGHNTLYWYLQNLGQGPELLIRYENEEAVDDSQLPKDRFSAERLKGVDSTLKIQPAELGDSAVYLCASSAGTGGAETQYFGPGTRLLVL.

The rearrangement uses TRBV7-2 and TRBJ2-5; 11 bases line up with TRBD2. Germline V gene sequence: CDR1 SGHTA, CDR2 FQGNSA. The CDR3 covers 17 residues. The J segment lost 5 bases and the V segment lost 5 bases, leaving 13 bases of the junction unmatched. The CDR3 here is CASSGSGLAAVGETQYF. The DNA for the CDR3 is TGTGCCAGCAGCGGCTCGGGACTAGCGGCAGTCGGGGAGACCCAGTACTTC.